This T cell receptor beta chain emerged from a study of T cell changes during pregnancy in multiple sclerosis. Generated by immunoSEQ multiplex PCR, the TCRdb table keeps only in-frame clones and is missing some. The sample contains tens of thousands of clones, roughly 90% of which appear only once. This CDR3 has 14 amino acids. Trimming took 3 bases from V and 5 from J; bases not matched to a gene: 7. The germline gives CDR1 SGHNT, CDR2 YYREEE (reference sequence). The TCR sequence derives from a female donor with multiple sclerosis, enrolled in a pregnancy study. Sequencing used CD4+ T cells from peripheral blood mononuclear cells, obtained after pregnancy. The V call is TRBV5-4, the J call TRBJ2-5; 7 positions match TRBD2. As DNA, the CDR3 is TGTGCCAGCAGCTCCGGACCCGGGGGGGAGACCCAGTACTTC. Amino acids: CASSSGPGGETQYF.